Shown below are 10 T cell receptor beta chains from a single sample sequenced in a study of technical replicates of blood from four donors. Sequencing was performed with immunoSEQ multiplex PCR; in TCRdb, only in-frame clones are kept and a portion is missing. The repertoire holds 80,000 to 100,000 clones, with about 96% as singletons. Sequencing input: T cells isolated from PBMCs. These receptors came from a human donor in good health.

The CDR3 protein is CASSLAYREGSYNEQFF. CDR3 coding DNA: TGTGCCAGCAGCTTGGCCTATCGGGAGGGTTCCTACAATGAGCAGTTCTTC. The rearrangement joins TRBV5-4 to TRBJ2-1; 8 positions agree with TRBD2. CDR3 length: 17 amino acids. Unmatched junction bases numbered 6, after V lost 0 bases and J lost 1 base. Germline assignment: CDR1 SGHNT and CDR2 YYREEE (reference sequence).

The DNA for the CDR3 is TGTGCCAGCAGGTCCTTAGCAGATACGCAGTATTTT. Residues: CASRSLADTQYF. The J gene is TRBJ2-3, the V gene TRBV2, with unresolved D. Germline CDR1 reads SNHLY; CDR2 reads FYNNEI. The V gene lost 6 bases and the J gene lost 4 bases, with 8 bases spanning the gap. The CDR3 is 12 residues long. Full variable domain (missing parts from reference TRBV2 and TRBJ2-3): EPEVTQTPSHQVTQMGQEVILRCVPISNHLYFYWYRQILGQKVEFLVSFYNNEISEKSEIFDDQFSVERPDGSNFTLKIRSTKLEDSAMYFCASRSLADTQYFGPGTRLTVL.

The chain links TRBV10-3 to TRBJ1-1; TRBD1 is a possible D gene (6 bases). There are 13 residues in the CDR3. V lost 10 bases and J lost 5, with 17 bases in between. In germline, CDR1 is ENHRY, CDR2 SYGVKD. This CDR3 is CATLPQGRTEAFF. CDR3 DNA sequence: TGTGCCACCCTGCCGCAGGGGCGGACTGAAGCTTTCTTT.

The sample holds a few counts of this clone. The genes are TRBV12-5 and TRBJ1-1; TRBD1 agrees at 8 bases. CDR1 is LGHNT and CDR2 is FRNRAP in the germline V gene. This CDR3 region has 15 residues. J lost 2 bases, V lost 6 bases, and 8 bases had no gene match. The CDR3 reads CASGTGEWGNTEAFF. In DNA form, the CDR3 reads TGTGCTAGTGGGACAGGGGAGTGGGGAAACACTGAAGCTTTCTTT.

The chain links TRBV6-1 to TRBJ2-5; TRBD2 agrees at 14 bases. The J segment lost 5 bases and the V segment lost 3 bases, leaving 2 bases of the junction unmatched. CDR3 length: 15 amino acids. CDR1 is MNHNS and CDR2 is SASEGT in the germline V gene. This CDR3 is CASSDRLAGGETQYF. The CDR3 nucleotides read TGTGCCAGCAGTGACCGACTAGCGGGAGGGGAGACCCAGTACTTC.

The chain joins TRBV6-1 to TRBJ2-1, with 12 bases matching TRBD2. Germline CDR1 MNHNS, CDR2 SASEGT. The V gene end was trimmed by 4 bases and the J gene end by 7 bases; junction bases not matched to a gene: 5. CDR3 length: 15 residues. In nucleotides, the CDR3 is TGTGCCAGCAGTGGACTAGCGGGAGCGGGGAATGAGCAGTTCTTC. This gives the protein CASSGLAGAGNEQFF.

The CDR3 DNA reads as TGTGCCAGCAGTTACTTAGGGGTAGAGACCCAGTACTTC. Translating it yields CASSYLGVETQYF. The chain is built from TRBV6-5 and TRBJ2-5; TRBD1 is a possible D gene (5 bases). Trimming took 1 base from V and 4 from J, leaving 7 bases between them. CDR1 is MNHEY and CDR2 is SVGAGI in the germline V gene. CDR3 length: 13 residues.

The chain uses TRBV28 and TRBJ2-7; 8 bases are a match to TRBD2. J gave up 3 bases and V 4 bases, and 11 bases lay outside the gene matches. The CDR3 has 16 residues. The germline V gene has CDR1 MDHEN and CDR2 SYDVKM. CDR3 amino acids: CASSSATAGGLYEQYF. The CDR3 DNA reads TGTGCCAGCAGTTCCGCTACTGCGGGAGGCCTCTACGAGCAGTACTTC.

This chain's CDR3 is CASSYGAERYNEQFF. CDR3 in DNA: TGTGCCAGCAGCTATGGGGCTGAACGCTACAATGAGCAGTTCTTC. The genes are TRBV11-3 and TRBJ2-1; tentatively, D is TRBD1 (5 bases). This CDR3 is built from 15 residues. Germline CDR1 is SGHNT and CDR2 is YENEEA. Trimming shortened V by 4 bases and J by 3 bases, and 13 bases separated the two germline ends.

The chain recombines TRBV10-1 with TRBJ1-2, with TRBD1 matching 8 bases. Per germline, CDR1 WNHNN and CDR2 SYGVQD (reference sequence). CDR3 size: 15 residues. Losses at the gene ends were 5 bases for V and 9 bases for J; bases not matched to a gene: 14. The DNA of the CDR3 is TGCGCCAGCAGTTTACGGACAGGGTCGGGGTATCGCTACACCTTC. Translating it yields CASSLRTGSGYRYTF.